This TCR beta chain was recorded in a study of long-term antiretroviral therapy in people with HIV. Run at survey level, the immunoSEQ assay was version v3.0. The protocol was immunoSEQ multiplex PCR, while the TCRdb copy is restricted to in-frame clones and leaves out a portion. Altogether about 15,000 clones are present, about four fifths being singletons, with the ten largest covering 15% to 20%. Sequenced material: unsorted PBMCs, taken just before starting antiretroviral therapy. These receptors came from a middle-aged man with HIV.

The genes are TRBV19 and TRBJ2-4; no clear D gene. Germline CDR1 and CDR2: LNHDA and SQIVND (reference sequence). This CDR3 region has 12 residues. The V and J ends lost 6 bases and 1 base respectively, with 4 bases between them. This CDR3 is CASSRAKNIQYF. In DNA form, the CDR3 reads TGTGCCAGTAGCAGGGCCAAAAACATTCAGTACTTC.